Below, 5 T cell receptor beta chains from the same sample are listed, as sequenced in a study of identical twins. One entry per CDR3 protein results from TCRdb running MiXCR on the 5' RACE reads. The sample lists 700,000 or so distinct CDR3 sequences; approximately 9% were seen once. A further study also used this sample, focusing on yellow fever vaccine responses in identical twins.

Sequenced input: PBMCs. These receptors were collected from a woman between 18 and 30 years old in good health.

This sequence joins TRBV27 and TRBJ2-3; 10 bases agree with TRBD2. CDR3 length: 15 amino acids. The J segment lost 5 bases and the V segment lost 4 bases, leaving 6 bases of the junction unmatched. Per the germline V gene, CDR1 is MNHEY and CDR2 is SMNVEV (reference sequence). CDR3: CASSSQRGGVDTQYF. In DNA, the CDR3 is TGTGCCAGCAGTTCTCAGCGGGGGGGCGTAGATACGCAGTATTTT.

Many counts were recorded for this clonotype. V usage is TRBV24-1 and J usage is TRBJ2-2; 8 nucleotides align to TRBD1. V shed 7 bases and J 1 base; nucleotides not matched to a gene: 7. The V gene's germline CDR1 is KGHDR and CDR2 SFDVKD. The CDR3 has 16 amino acids. The CDR3 reads CATSAPGTGNTGELFF. In DNA, the CDR3 is TGTGCCACCAGCGCGCCCGGGACAGGGAACACCGGGGAGCTGTTTTTT.

This sequence joins TRBV5-6 and TRBJ2-7, with D perhaps matching TRBD1 (6 bases). CDR3 size: 15 residues. Germline CDR1 and CDR2: SGHDT and YYEEEE. V lost 4 bases, J lost 3 bases, and 17 bases lay in between. CDR3 in DNA: TGTGCCAGCAGCCTGGTCAGGGGAAGGGGCTACGAGCAGTACTTC. This codes for CASSLVRGRGYEQYF.

CDR3 coding DNA: TGTGCCACCAGCAGAGGAGGATCGGGACTAGCGGGCACAGATACGCAGTATTTT. Amino acids: CATSRGGSGLAGTDTQYF. The chain couples TRBV15 to TRBJ2-3; 11 nucleotides line up with TRBD2. The germline V gene has CDR1 LNHNV and CDR2 YYDKDF (reference sequence). The CDR3 sequence is 18 residues long. The V segment lost 1 base and the J segment 1 base; nucleotides outside the gene matches: 7.

V gene TRBV7-9 combines with J gene TRBJ2-7, with 9 bases aligning to TRBD1. The CDR3 has 16 amino acids. J was trimmed by 0 bases and V by 5 bases; bases with no gene match: 8. Germline CDR1 reads SEHNR; CDR2 reads FQNEAQ (reference sequence). The CDR3 nucleotides read TGTGCCAGCAGCGACCGGGACAGGGACCTCTCCTACGAGCAGTACTTC. Encoded protein: CASSDRDRDLSYEQYF.